This T cell receptor (beta chain) was sequenced during a study of human T cells and chemical hapten exposure. CDR3 length: 15 amino acids. The germline CDR1 and CDR2 sequences are SGHAT and FQNNGV. The V gene lost 1 base and the J gene lost 0 bases, with 10 bases spanning the gap. Time point described: patch test 1, 2 weeks after DPC sensitization. Treatment of the sample: therapeutic diphenylcyclopropenone sensitization with weekly scalp DPC. This clonotype was seen only a few times. TCRdb reanalysed the RACE reads using MiXCR and keeps one entry per CDR3 protein. The sample records some 91,000 distinct CDR3 sequences, around 12% being singletons.

This TCR came from a woman aged 40-49 years with alopecia areata. Some clones in this sample may be carry-over from other donors' samples. Here the sequenced sample was whole blood, taken in connection with sensitization to the hapten diphenylcyclopropenone (DPC). The J gene is TRBJ2-7, the V gene TRBV11-2, with no clear D. The CDR3 sequence is CASSLGGDISYEQYF. The CDR3 nucleotides are TGTGCCAGCAGCTTAGGTGGAGACATCTCCTACGAGCAGTACTTC.